The 3 T cell receptor beta chains below all came from one sample that was sequenced in a study of T cell repertoires in cytomegalovirus infection. TCRdb passed the reads through MiXCR, listing each CDR3 protein once. The data contain around 490,000 distinct CDR3 sequences, roughly 29% of them singletons. The sample taken for sequencing was PBMCs. The receptors derive from a human donor in good health (CMV status not recorded). Some clones in this sample may be carry-over from other donors' samples.

V gene TRBV6-2 or TRBV6-3 combines with J gene TRBJ2-7, with no clear D. The ends were cut back, 1 base at V and 0 bases at J, with 13 bases in the middle. This CDR3 is 16 amino acids long. Germline V CDR1 and CDR2: MNHEY, SVGEGT. The CDR3 is CASSYLGSSSSYEQYF. In DNA, the CDR3 is TGTGCCAGCAGTTACTTGGGGTCCTCGAGCTCCTACGAGCAGTACTTC.

This clonotype was picked up many times. The J gene is TRBJ1-5, the V gene TRBV7-2, with D unresolved. Germline loops: CDR1 SGHTA, CDR2 FQGNSA. The CDR3 has 14 amino acids. V dropped 1 base and J dropped 6 bases, with 10 bases sitting between them. The CDR3 protein is CASSLGGLSQPQHF. The CDR3 DNA follows: TGTGCCAGCAGCTTAGGCGGGCTCAGTCAGCCCCAGCATTTT.

This clonotype has just a few counts. The rearrangement joins TRBV6-5 to TRBJ2-1, with 7 bases fitting TRBD1. Germline lookup yields CDR1 MNHEY and CDR2 SVGAGI. Trimming took 8 bases from V and 3 from J; bases not matched to a gene: 7. CDR3 length: 14 residues. CDR3 sequence reads: CASRDRALYNEQFF. Here the CDR3 DNA reads TGTGCCAGCCGAGACAGGGCTCTCTACAATGAGCAGTTCTTC.